The T cell receptor beta chain described here comes from a study of shared clonotypes between healthy human individuals. In the study overall: Aged between 18 and 49, the donors were two women and a few men. Per donor, CD8 memory used one plate, CD8 naive used two, CD4 memory used three and CD4 naive used three.

CDR1 and CDR2 (germline): KGHSH, LQKENI. The CDR3 sequence is 12 residues long. V was clipped by 5 bases and J by 3 bases, with 4 bases between them. With regard to this clone: The antigen is undetermined. The same CDR3 is also encoded by other DNA sequences in this sample.

The study's findings and limits: Even with large depth, rarefaction showed that sorted-subset sequencing was incomplete.

Deep-level settings were used for running the assay. TCRdb's copy holds only in-frame clones and misses some; the assay was immunoSEQ multiplex PCR. This sample yields 1.6 million or so clones, of which 97% to 99% are seen a single time; about 0.35% belongs to the top ten. The chain joins TRBV18 to TRBJ2-2; D not resolved. Material for sequencing was naive CD4+ T cells sorted from blood. Subset described: CD45RA+ positively selected. This clonotype was obtained from a man aged 25 to 40 in good health. Written as DNA, the CDR3 is TGTGCCAGCTCATCGGACACCGGGGAGCTGTTTTTT. This encodes CASSSDTGELFF.